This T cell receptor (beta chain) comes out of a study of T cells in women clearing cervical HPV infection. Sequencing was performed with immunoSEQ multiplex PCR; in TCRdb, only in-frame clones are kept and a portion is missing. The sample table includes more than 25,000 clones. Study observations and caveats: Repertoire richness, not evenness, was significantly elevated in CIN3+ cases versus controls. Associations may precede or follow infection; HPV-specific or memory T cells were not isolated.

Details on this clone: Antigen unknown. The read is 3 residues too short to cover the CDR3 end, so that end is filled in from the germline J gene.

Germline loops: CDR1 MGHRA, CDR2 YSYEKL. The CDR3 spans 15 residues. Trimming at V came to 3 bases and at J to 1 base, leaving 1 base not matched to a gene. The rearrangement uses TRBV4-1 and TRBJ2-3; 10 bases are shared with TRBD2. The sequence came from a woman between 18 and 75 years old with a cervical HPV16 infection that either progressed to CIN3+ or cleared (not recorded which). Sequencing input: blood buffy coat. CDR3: CASSHGTSGTDTQYF. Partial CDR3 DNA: TGCGCCAGCAGCCACGGGACTAGCGGCACAGATACG.